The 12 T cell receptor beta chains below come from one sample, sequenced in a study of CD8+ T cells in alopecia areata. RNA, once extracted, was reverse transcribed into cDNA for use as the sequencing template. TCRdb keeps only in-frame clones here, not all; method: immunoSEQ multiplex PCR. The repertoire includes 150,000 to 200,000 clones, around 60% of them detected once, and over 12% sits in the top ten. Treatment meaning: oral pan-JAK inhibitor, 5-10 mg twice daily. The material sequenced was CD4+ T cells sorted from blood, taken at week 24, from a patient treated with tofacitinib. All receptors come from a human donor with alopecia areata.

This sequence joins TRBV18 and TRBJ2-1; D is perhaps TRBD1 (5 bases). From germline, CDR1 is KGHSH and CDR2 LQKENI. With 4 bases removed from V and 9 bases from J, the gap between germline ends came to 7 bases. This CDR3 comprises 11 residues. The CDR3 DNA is TGTGCCAGCTCACAAAGGGGTGAGCAGTTCTTC. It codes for CASSQRGEQFF.

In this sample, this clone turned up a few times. CDR3 coding DNA: TGTGCCAGTAGTATCAGGGGCCAAGAGACCCAGTACTTC. This codes for CASSIRGQETQYF. The V and J genes are TRBV19 and TRBJ2-5; a possible D gene is TRBD1 (6 bases). Germline loops: CDR1 LNHDA, CDR2 SQIVND (reference sequence). V lost 3 bases, J lost 1 base, and 6 bases lay in between. The CDR3 has 13 amino acids.

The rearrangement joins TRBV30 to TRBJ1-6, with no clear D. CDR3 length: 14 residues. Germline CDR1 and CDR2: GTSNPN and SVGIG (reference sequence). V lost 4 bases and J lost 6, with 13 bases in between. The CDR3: CAWTGIGRNSPLHF. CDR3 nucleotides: TGTGCCTGGACGGGGATCGGGCGTAATTCACCCCTCCACTTT. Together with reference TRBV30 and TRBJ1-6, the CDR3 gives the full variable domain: SQTIHQWPATLVQPVGSPLSLECTVEGTSNPNLYWYRQAAGRGLQLLFYSVGIGQISSEVPQNLSASRPQDRQFILSSKKLLLSDSGFYLCAWTGIGRNSPLHFGNGTRLTVT.

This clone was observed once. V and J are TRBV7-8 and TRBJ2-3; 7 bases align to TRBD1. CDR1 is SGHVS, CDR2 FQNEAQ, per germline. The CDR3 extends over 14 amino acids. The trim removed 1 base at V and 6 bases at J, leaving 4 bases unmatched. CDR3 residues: CASSLGQGFDTQYF. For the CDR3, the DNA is TGTGCCAGCAGCTTAGGACAGGGTTTTGATACGCAGTATTTT.

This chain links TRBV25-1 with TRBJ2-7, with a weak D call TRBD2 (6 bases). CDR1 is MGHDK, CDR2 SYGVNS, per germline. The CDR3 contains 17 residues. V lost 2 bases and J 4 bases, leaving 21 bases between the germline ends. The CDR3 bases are TGTGCCAGCAGTGAAGCGGCGGGGAATATCGTGGTATACGAGCAGTACTTC. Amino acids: CASSEAAGNIVVYEQYF.

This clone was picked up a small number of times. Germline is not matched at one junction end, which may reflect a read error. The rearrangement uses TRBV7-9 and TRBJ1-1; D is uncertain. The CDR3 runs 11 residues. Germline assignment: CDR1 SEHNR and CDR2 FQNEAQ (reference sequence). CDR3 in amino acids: CASSSPSGHLF. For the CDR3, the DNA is TGTGCCAGCAGCAGCCCCAGTGGGCACCTCTTT.

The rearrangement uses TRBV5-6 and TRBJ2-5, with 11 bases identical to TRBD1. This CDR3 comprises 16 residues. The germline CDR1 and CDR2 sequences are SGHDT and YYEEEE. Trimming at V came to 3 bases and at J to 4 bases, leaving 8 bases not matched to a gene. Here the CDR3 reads CASSSRDRGTPETQYF. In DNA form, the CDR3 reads TGTGCCAGCAGCTCCCGGGACAGGGGGACACCAGAGACCCAGTACTTC.

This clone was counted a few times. The CDR3 sequence is CSVEITANTEAFF. CDR3 DNA sequence: TGCAGCGTCGAAATTACAGCTAACACTGAAGCTTTCTTT. The chain carries TRBV29-1 and TRBJ1-1; D is unclear. V lost 6 bases to trimming and J lost 2 bases, with 13 bases between them. The length of the CDR3 is 13 residues. Germline V gene sequence: CDR1 SQVTM, CDR2 ANQGSEA.

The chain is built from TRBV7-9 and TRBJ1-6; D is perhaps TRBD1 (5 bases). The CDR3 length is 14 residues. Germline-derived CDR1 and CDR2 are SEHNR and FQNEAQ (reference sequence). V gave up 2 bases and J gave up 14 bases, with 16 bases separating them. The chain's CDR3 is CASSLYRDFASLHF. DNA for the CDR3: TGTGCCAGCAGCTTATATCGGGACTTCGCATCCCTCCACTTT.

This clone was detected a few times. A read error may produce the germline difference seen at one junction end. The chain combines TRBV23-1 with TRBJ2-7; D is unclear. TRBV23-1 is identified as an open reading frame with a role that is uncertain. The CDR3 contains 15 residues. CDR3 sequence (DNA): TGCGCCCGCAGCGAACGGGCAGCTACACCCTACGAGCAGTACTTC. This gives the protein CARSERAATPYEQYF.

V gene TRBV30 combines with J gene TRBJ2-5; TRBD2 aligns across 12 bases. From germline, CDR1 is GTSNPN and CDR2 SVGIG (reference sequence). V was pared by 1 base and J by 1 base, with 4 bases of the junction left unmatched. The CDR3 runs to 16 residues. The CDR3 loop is CAWSALGLAGQETQYF. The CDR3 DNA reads TGTGCCTGGAGTGCCTTGGGACTAGCGGGCCAAGAGACCCAGTACTTC.

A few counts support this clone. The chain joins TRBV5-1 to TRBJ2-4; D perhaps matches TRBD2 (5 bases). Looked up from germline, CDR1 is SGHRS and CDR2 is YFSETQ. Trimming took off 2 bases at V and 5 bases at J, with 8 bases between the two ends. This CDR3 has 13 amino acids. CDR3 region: CASSFQRQNIQYF. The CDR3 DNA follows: TGCGCCAGCAGCTTCCAGCGGCAAAACATTCAGTACTTC.